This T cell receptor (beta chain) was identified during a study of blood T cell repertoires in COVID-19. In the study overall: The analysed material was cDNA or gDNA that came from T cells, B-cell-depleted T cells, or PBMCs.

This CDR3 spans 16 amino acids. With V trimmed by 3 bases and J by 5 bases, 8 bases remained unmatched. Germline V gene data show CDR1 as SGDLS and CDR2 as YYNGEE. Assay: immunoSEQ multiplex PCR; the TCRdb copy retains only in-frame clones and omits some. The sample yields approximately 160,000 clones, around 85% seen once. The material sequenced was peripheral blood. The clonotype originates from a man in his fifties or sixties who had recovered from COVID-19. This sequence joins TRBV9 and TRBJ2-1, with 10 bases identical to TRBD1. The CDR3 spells CASSGLGQGRNNEQFF. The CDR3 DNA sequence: TGTGCCAGCAGCGGGCTGGGACAGGGGCGCAACAATGAGCAGTTCTTC.